Presented here are 15 T cell receptor beta chains from one specimen sequenced in a study of monozygotic twins with inflammatory bowel disease. From the 5' RACE reads, TCRdb lists one entry per CDR3 protein and no DNA. The sample table sets out about 160,000 distinct CDR3 sequences. Sequenced: blood. The receptors come from a human donor with ulcerative colitis or Crohn's disease, or a healthy co-twin of an affected twin (not recorded which).

This chain joins TRBV7-9 and TRBJ1-1; TCRdb gives TRBD1 as the D gene, but with no DNA this cannot be confirmed. Germline V gene lookup returns CDR1 SEHNR and CDR2 FQNEAQ (reference sequence). This CDR3 spans 15 amino acids. The CDR3 loop is CASSLARGQLTEAFF.

The rearrangement uses TRBV5-4 and TRBJ2-3; TCRdb's D call of TRBD1 is untestable without DNA. The CDR3 has 15 amino acids. Germline V lookup: CDR1 SGHNT, CDR2 YYREEE (reference sequence). CDR3 loop: CASSAPGTVRDTQYF. Complete variable domain (other parts from reference TRBV5-4 and TRBJ2-3): ETGVTQSPTHLIKTRGQQVTLRCSSQSGHNTVSWYQQALGQGPQFIFQYYREEENGRGNFPPRFSGLQFPNYSSELNVNALELDDSALYLCASSAPGTVRDTQYFGPGTRLTVL.

The gene calls are TRBV7-9 and TRBJ2-5; TCRdb picks TRBD2, but there is no DNA to check that call. The CDR3 spans 16 residues. The V gene's germline CDR1 is SEHNR and CDR2 FQNEAQ (reference sequence). CDR3: CASSSGGLSAKETQYF.

This chain links TRBV29-1 with TRBJ2-7. Germline V gene data show CDR1 as SQVTM and CDR2 as ANQGSEA. This CDR3 has 11 amino acids. CDR3 amino acids: CSVVVAVEQYF.

The chain joins TRBV10-3 to TRBJ1-2; no DNA is available, so the TRBD1 call from TCRdb remains unchecked. The CDR3 has 11 amino acids. The V gene's germline CDR1 is ENHRY and CDR2 SYGVKD. This chain's CDR3 is CATWDGYGYTF.

The chain employs TRBV4-1 and TRBJ2-3; the TCRdb D gene call, TRBD2, has no DNA to confirm it. CDR3 size: 16 residues. Germline V gene lookup returns CDR1 MGHRA and CDR2 YSYEKL. CDR3 region: CASSQEGTSGAQIEYF.

The chain recombines TRBV7-6 with TRBJ2-7; TCRdb designates TRBD1, a call that cannot be tested without DNA. CDR3 length: 17 residues. The V gene's germline CDR1 is SGHVS and CDR2 FNYEAQ. The CDR3 loop is CASSLPFRRDRGLVQYF.

The chain couples TRBV20-1 to TRBJ2-2. The CDR3 totals 11 residues. Germline V gene data show CDR1 as DFQATT and CDR2 as SNEGSKA (reference sequence). CDR3 protein: CSAREAGELFF.

V gene TRBV27 combines with J gene TRBJ2-1; the TRBD1 assignment by TCRdb is unverifiable without DNA. This CDR3 is built from 17 residues. The germline gives CDR1 MNHEY, CDR2 SMNVEV (reference sequence). CDR3 protein: CASSPRPRGRLYNEQFF.

The gene calls are TRBV24-1 and TRBJ2-5; without DNA, the TCRdb call of TRBD1 cannot be checked. Germline CDR1 is KGHDR and CDR2 is SFDVKD. The CDR3 consists of 15 residues. This CDR3 is CATSDPGQEGETQYF.

This chain uses TRBV12-3 or TRBV12-4 with TRBJ1-3; TCRdb's assignment of TRBD1 cannot be checked, as there is no DNA. This CDR3 comprises 17 residues. CDR3 residues: CASTYQTGFLSGNTIYF.

The rearrangement links TRBV5-1 to TRBJ2-5; TCRdb picks TRBD1, but there is no DNA to check that call. This CDR3 is built from 15 residues. In germline, CDR1 is SGHRS, CDR2 YFSETQ. The CDR3 sequence: CASSSAGTGEETQYF.

V and J are TRBV29-1 and TRBJ2-5; with no DNA, the TCRdb D assignment of TRBD1 cannot be verified. The CDR3 runs to 15 residues. Germline V CDR1 and CDR2: SQVTM, ANQGSEA. Here the CDR3 reads CSVSLGTGLPETQYF.

V is TRBV19 and J is TRBJ1-1; TCRdb selects TRBD1, and the lack of DNA leaves this call unchecked. Germline V gene lookup returns CDR1 LNHDA and CDR2 SQIVND (reference sequence). The CDR3 totals 17 residues. The CDR3 region is CASNPRRTGIENTEAFF.

This chain joins TRBV5-1 and TRBJ2-7. This CDR3 region has 15 residues. CDR1 is SGHRS, CDR2 YFSETQ, per germline. This chain's CDR3 is CASSLGAHLYGEQYF.